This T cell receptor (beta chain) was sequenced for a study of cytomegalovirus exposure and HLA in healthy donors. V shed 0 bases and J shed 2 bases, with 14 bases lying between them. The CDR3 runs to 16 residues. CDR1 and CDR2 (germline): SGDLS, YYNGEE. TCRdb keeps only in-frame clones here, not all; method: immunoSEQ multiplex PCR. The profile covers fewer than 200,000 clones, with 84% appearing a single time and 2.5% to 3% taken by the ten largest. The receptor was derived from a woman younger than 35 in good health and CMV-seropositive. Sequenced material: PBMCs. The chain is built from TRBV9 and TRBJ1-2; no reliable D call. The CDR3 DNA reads TGTGCCAGCAGCGTAGGAGTTCCAGGAGGAAACTATGGCTACACCTTC. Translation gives CASSVGVPGGNYGYTF.